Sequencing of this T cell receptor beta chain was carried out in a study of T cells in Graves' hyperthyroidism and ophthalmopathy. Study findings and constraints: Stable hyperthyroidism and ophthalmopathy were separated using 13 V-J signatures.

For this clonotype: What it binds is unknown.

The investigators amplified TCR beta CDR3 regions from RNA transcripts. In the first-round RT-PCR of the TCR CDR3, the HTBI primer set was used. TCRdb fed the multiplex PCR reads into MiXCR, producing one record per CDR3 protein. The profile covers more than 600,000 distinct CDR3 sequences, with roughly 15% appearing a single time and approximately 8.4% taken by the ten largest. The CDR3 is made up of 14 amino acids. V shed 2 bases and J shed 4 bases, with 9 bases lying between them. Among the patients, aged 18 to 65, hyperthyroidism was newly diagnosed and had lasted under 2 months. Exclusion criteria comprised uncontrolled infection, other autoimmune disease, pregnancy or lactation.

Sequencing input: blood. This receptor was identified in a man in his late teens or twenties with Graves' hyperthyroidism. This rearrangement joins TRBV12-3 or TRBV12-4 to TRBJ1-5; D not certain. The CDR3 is CASSLTPINQPQHF. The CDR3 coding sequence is TGTGCCAGCAGTTTAACCCCGATTAATCAGCCCCAGCATTTT.